The sequence of this T cell receptor beta chain was determined in a study of identical twins. Template switching added a universal primer site, and cDNA bore unique molecular identifiers. From the 5' RACE reads, TCRdb called clonotypes with MiXCR, one entry per CDR3 protein. The top ten hold about 0.97% of the sample, which has 400,000 to 500,000 distinct CDR3 sequences, around an eighth seen once. General study results and limits: Alpha sequences out of frame and shared by twins had excess low generation probability. Within cord blood, abundant beta clonotypes carried fewer insertions, but memory repertoires showed no such trend. Twin sharing of out-of-frame TCR alpha was underestimated by models in monozygotic pairs.

This clonotype occurred a few times. Its antigen remains unknown. Germline values: CDR1 SGHTA, CDR2 FQGNSA. This CDR3 has 15 residues. J lost 5 bases, V lost 4 bases, and 3 bases had no gene match. These data were also filed under a second study, of yellow fever vaccine responses in identical twins.

This receptor was taken from a woman between 18 and 30 years old in good health. Specimen: CD4+ T cells sorted from blood. V and J are TRBV7-2 and TRBJ2-3, with 13 bases that match TRBD2. The CDR3 DNA sequence: TGTGCCAGCAGCTACACTAGCGGGGGGGAAGATACGCAGTATTTT. Its translation is CASSYTSGGEDTQYF.